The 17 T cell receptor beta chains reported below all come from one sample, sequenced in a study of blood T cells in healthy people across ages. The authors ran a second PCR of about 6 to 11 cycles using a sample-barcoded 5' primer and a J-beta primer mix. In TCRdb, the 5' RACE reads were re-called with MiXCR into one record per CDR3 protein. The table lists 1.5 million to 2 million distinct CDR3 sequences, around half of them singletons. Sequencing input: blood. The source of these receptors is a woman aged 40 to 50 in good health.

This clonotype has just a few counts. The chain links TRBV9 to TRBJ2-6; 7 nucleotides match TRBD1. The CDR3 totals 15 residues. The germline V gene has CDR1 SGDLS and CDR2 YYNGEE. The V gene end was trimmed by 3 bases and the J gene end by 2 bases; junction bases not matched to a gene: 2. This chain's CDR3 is CASSGTGAGANVLTF. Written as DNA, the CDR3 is TGTGCCAGCAGCGGAACAGGGGCTGGGGCCAACGTCCTGACTTTC.

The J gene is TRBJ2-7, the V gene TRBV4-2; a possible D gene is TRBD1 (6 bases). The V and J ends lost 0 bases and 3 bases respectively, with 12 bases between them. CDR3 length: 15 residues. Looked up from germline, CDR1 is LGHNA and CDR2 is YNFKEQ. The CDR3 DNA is TGTGCCAGCAGCCAAGAGGACAGTTTTAACTACGAGCAGTACTTC. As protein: CASSQEDSFNYEQYF.

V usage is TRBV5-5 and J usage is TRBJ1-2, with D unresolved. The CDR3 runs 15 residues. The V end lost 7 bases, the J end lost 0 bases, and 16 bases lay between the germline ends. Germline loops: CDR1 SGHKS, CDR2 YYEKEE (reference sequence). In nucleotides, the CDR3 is TGTGCCAGCTGTCCTTTACGGCTCCCTAACTATGGCTACACCTTC. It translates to CASCPLRLPNYGYTF. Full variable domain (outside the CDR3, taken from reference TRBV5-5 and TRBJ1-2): DAGVTQSPTHLIKTRGQQVTLRCSPISGHKSVSWYQQVLGQGPQFIFQYYEKEERGRGNFPDRFSARQFPNYSSELNVNALLLGDSALYLCASCPLRLPNYGYTFGSGTRLTVV.

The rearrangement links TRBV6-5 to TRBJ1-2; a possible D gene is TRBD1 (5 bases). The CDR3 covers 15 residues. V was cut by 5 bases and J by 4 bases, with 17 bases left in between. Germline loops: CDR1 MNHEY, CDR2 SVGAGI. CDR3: CASSARQSTTYGYTF. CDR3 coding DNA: TGTGCCAGCAGTGCCAGACAGTCTACCACCTATGGCTACACCTTC.

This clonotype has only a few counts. CDR3 coding DNA: TGCAGTGCTGGGATCGGACAGGGGGGTTCCTACGAGCAGTACTTC. Amino acids: CSAGIGQGGSYEQYF. The chain carries TRBV20-1 and TRBJ2-7; TRBD1 matches 10 bases. Germline V gene sequence: CDR1 DFQATT, CDR2 SNEGSKA (reference sequence). The junction had 8 bases not matched to a gene; V was cut back by 5 bases and J by 1 base. The CDR3 sequence is 15 residues long.

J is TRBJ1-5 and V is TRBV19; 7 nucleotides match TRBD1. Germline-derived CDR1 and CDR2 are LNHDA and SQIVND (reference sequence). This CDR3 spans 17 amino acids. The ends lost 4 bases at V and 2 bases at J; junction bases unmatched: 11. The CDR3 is CASSTLGTERGNQPQHF. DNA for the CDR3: TGTGCCAGTAGTACGCTCGGGACAGAGAGGGGCAATCAGCCCCAGCATTTT.

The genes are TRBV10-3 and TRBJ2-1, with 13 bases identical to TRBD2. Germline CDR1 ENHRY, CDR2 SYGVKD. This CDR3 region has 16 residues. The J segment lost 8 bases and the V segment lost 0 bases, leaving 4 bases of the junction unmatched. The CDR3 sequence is CAISESGTSGVHEQFF. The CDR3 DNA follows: TGTGCCATCAGTGAGTCCGGGACTAGCGGGGTACATGAGCAGTTCTTC.

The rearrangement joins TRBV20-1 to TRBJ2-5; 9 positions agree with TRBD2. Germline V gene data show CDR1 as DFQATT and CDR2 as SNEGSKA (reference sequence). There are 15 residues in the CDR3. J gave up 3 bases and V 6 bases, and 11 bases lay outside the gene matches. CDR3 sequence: CSALSGGGPKETQYF. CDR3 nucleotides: TGCAGTGCCCTTAGCGGGGGAGGTCCAAAAGAGACCCAGTACTTC.

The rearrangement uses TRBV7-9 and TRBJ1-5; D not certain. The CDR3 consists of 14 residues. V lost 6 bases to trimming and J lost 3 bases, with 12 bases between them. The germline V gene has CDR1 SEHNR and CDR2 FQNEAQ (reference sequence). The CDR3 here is CASRPPGDNQPQHF. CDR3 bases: TGTGCCAGCAGGCCACCGGGAGACAATCAGCCCCAGCATTTT.

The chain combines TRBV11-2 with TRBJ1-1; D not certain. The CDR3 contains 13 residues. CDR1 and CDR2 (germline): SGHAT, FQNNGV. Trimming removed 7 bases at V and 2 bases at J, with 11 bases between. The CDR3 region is CASNSRGNTEAFF. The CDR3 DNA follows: TGTGCCAGCAACTCTCGGGGAAACACTGAAGCTTTCTTT.

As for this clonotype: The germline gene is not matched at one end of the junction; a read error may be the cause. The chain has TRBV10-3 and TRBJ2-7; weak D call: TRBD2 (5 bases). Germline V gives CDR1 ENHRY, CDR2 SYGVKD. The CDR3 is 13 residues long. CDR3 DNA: TGTGCCGTCAGTGACTACGGGTCCTACGAGCAGTACTTC. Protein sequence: CAVSDYGSYEQYF.

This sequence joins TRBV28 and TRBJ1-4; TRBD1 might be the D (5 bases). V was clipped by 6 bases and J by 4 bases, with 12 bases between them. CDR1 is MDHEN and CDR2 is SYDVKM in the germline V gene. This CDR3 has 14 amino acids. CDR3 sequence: CASRVDSINEKLFF. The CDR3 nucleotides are TGTGCCAGCAGGGTCGACAGCATTAATGAAAAACTGTTTTTT.

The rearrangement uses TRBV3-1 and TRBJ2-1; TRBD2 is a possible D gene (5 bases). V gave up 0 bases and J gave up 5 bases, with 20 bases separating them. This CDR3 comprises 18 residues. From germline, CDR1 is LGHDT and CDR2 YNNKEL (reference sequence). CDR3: CASSQDRGAAPLNNEQFF. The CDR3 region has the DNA TGTGCCAGCAGCCAAGACCGGGGAGCGGCTCCCCTGAACAATGAGCAGTTCTTC.

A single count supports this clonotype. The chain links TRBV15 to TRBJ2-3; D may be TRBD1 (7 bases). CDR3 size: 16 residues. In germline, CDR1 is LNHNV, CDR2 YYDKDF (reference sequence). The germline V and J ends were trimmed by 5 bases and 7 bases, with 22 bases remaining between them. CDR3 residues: CATSAPGEGGGNTQYF. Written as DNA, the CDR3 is TGTGCCACCAGCGCACCAGGGGAAGGGGGCGGGAATACGCAGTATTTT. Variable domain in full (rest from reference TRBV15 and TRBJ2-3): DAMVIQNPRYQVTQFGKPVTLSCSQTLNHNVMYWYQQKSSQAPKLLFHYYDKDFNNEADTPDNFQSRRPNTSFCFLDIRSPGLGDTAMYLCATSAPGEGGGNTQYFGPGTRLTVL.

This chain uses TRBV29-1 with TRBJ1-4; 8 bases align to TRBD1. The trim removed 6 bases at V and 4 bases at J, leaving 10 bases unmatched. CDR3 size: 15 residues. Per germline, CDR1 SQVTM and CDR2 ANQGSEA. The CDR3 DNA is TGCAGCGTCCCAGGGACAGGCCAGTTTAATGAAAAACTGTTTTTT. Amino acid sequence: CSVPGTGQFNEKLFF.

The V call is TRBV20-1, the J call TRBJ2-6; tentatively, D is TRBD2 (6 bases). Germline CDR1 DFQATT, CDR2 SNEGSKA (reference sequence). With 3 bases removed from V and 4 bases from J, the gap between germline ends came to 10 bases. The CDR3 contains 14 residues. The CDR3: CSARGEAGANVLTF. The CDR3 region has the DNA TGCAGTGCTAGGGGGGAGGCAGGGGCCAACGTCCTGACTTTC.

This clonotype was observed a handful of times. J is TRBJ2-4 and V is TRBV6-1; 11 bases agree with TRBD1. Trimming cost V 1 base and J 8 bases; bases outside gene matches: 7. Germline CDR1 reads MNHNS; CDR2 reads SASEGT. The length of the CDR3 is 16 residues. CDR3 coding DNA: TGTGCCAGCAGTGAAGTTGTGCGGGACAGGGGGGACATTCAGTACTTC. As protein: CASSEVVRDRGDIQYF.